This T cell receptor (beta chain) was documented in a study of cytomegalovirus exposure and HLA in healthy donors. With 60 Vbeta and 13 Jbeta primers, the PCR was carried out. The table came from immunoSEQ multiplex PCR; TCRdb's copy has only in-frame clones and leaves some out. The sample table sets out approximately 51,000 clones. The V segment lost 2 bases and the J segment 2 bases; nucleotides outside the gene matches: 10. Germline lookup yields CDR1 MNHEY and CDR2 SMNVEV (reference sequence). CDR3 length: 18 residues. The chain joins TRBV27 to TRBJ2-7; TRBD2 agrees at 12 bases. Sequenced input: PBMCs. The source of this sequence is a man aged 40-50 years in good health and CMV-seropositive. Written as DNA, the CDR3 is TGTGCCAGCAGTTTAATTCTAGCGGGGGGGCTATGGCCCTACGAGCAGTACTTC. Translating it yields CASSLILAGGLWPYEQYF.